The entry below describes one T cell receptor beta chain. Sequence at one end of the junction differs from germline and may be a read error. The data were taken from a study of T cell responses to AZD1222 COVID-19 vaccine. Germline V gives CDR1 SGHTA, CDR2 FQGTGA. CDR3 size: 14 residues. Clones were sequenced by immunoSEQ multiplex PCR, and TCRdb holds only the in-frame ones, with some missing. The sample has 90,000 to 150,000 clones, roughly 88% seen once. The chain uses TRBV7-3 and TRBJ2-3; weak D call: TRBD1 (5 bases). The receptor comes from an adult in good health. The specimen comprised peripheral blood, sampled on day 0 of AZD1222 vaccination. The CDR3: CASSPQGSTYTQYF. DNA for the CDR3: TGTGCCAGCAGCCCGCAGGGATCCACATATACGCAGTATTTT.